This paragraph reports one T cell receptor (beta chain). This record comes from a study of blood T cell repertoires in COVID-19. Study as a whole: PBMCs, B-cell-depleted T cells, or T cells provided the cDNA or gDNA that made up the material.

Ages ranged from about 18 to 100 years, with residence in 24 US areas. Donors were grouped by their self-reported clinical history. The CDR3 covers 14 residues. Germline values: CDR1 SGDLS, CDR2 YYNGEE. The V and J ends lost 10 bases and 0 bases respectively, with 15 bases between them. Authors' data handling: Reference gene primer amplification yielded estimated nucleated cell counts. Repertoires were generated with immunoSEQ multiplex PCR, while TCRdb's copy carries only in-frame clones and drops some. The V and J calls and clone size were taken over from that table, and D and trimming were inferred from the DNA. The table shows approximately 100,000 clones, with approximately 86% occurring only once.

This receptor was identified in a woman aged 50 to 65 who had recovered from COVID-19. The chain has TRBV9 and TRBJ2-3; weak D call: TRBD1 (5 bases). Sequencing was carried out using PBMCs or T cells enriched from blood (not recorded which). CDR3 residues: CACDQGLSTDTQYF. The CDR3 nucleotides are TGTGCCTGCGATCAGGGTCTTAGCACAGATACGCAGTATTTT.